This T cell receptor (beta chain) was recorded in a study of cytomegalovirus exposure and HLA in healthy donors. The CDR3 contains 15 residues. V was clipped by 6 bases and J by 3 bases, with 14 bases between them. CDR1 and CDR2 (germline): SEHNR, FQNEAQ (reference sequence). The primer mix had 60 Vbeta and 13 Jbeta primers. Sequencing was performed with immunoSEQ multiplex PCR; in TCRdb, only in-frame clones are kept and a portion is missing. The table has 170,000 or so clones, 65% to 80% seen once. This receptor was taken from a woman aged 50 to 65 in good health and CMV-seropositive. The chain joins TRBV7-9 to TRBJ1-4; D uncertain. The sample comprised PBMCs. The chain's CDR3 is CASSPTIAANEKLFF. The CDR3 DNA follows: TGTGCCAGCAGTCCCACGATTGCAGCTAATGAAAAACTGTTTTTT.